This T cell receptor beta chain was documented in a study of beta chain features in type 1 diabetes. Reverse transcription of all isolated RNA meant that expressed TCRB transcripts were sequenced. Profiling relied on immunoSEQ multiplex PCR, and the TCRdb table lists in-frame clones only, not all of them. The table includes about 410,000 clones, 11% to 15% detected once. This clone has only a few counts. Its specificity is unknown. Study-wide results and limits: In the patient group, naive, central memory and Treg TCRB repertoires seemed more alike than in the healthy donor group.

CD45RO/CCR7/CD25/CD127/CD95/CD27 staining was used to isolate CD4+ naive, central memory, regulatory and stem cell-like memory cells by sorting. In all sorted populations, purity surpassed 95%. The CDR3 runs to 13 residues. In germline, CDR1 is MNHEY, CDR2 SVGAGI. The ends lost 8 bases at V and 9 bases at J; junction bases unmatched: 8. This sequence originates from a young man in good health. The chain uses TRBV6-5 and TRBJ2-1; 9 nucleotides line up with TRBD2. Specimen: naive CD4+ T cells from blood. The CDR3 protein is CASRLAEGGEQFF. DNA for the CDR3: TGTGCCAGCCGACTAGCGGAGGGCGGTGAGCAGTTCTTC.